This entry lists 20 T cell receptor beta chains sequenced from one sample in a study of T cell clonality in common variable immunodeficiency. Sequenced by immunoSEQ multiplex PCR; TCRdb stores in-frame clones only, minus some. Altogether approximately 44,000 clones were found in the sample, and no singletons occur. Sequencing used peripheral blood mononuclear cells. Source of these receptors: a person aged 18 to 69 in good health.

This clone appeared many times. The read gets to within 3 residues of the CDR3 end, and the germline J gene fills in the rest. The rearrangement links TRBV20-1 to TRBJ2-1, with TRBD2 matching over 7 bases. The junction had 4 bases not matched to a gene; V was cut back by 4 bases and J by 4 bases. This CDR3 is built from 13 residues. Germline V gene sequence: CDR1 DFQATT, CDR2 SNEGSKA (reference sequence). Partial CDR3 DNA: TGCAGTGCTACGGCGGGAGTTTACAATGAG. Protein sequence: CSATAGVYNE. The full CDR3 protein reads CSATAGVYNEQFF.

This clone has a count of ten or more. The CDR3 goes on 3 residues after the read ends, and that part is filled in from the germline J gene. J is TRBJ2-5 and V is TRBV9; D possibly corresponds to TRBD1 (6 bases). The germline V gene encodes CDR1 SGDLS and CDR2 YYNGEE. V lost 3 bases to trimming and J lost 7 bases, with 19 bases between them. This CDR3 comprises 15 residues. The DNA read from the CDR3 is TGTGCCAGCAGCGCACCGGGACAAGACCCCGGGACC. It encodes CASSAPGQDPGT. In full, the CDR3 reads CASSAPGQDPGTQYF.

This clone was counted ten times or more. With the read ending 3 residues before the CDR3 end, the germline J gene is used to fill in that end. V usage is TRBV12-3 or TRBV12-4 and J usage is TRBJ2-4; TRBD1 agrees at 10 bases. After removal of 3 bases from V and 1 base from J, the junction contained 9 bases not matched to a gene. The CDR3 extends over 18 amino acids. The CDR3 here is CASSFSRQGAAAKNIQYF. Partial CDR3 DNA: TGTGCCAGCAGTTTTTCAAGACAGGGGGCAGCGGCCAAAAACATT.

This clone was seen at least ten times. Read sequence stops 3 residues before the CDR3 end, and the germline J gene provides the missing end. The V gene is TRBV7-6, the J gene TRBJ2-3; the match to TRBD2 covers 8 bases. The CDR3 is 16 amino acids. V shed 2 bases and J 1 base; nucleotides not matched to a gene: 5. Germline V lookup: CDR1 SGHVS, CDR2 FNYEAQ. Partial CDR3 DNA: TGTGCCAGCAGCTTATCGGGGGGGGTTCGCACAGATACG. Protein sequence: CASSLSGGVRTDT. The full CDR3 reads CASSLSGGVRTDTQYF.

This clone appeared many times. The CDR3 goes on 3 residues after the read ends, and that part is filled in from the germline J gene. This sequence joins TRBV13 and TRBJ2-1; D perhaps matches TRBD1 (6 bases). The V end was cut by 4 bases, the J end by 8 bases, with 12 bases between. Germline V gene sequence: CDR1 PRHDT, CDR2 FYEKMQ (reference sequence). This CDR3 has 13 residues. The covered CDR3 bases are TGTGCCAGCAGCTCCGAGAACAGGGATGAG. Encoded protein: CASSSENRDE. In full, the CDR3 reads CASSSENRDEQFF.

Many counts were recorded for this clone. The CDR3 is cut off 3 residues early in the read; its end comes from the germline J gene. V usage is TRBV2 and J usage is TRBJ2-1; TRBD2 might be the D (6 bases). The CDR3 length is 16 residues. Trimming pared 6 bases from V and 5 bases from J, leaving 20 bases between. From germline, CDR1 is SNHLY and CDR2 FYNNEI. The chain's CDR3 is CASSRDSPLYNNEQFF. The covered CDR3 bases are TGTGCCAGCAGCCGGGACTCCCCACTCTATAACAATGAG.

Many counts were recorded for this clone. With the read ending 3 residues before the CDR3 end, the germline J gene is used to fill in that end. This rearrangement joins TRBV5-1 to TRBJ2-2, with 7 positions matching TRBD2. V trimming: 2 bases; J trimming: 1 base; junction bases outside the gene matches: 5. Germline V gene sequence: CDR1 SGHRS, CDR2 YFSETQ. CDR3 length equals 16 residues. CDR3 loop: CASSFAASGNTGELFF. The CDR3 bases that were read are TGCGCCAGCAGCTTCGCGGCTAGCGGGAACACCGGGGAG.

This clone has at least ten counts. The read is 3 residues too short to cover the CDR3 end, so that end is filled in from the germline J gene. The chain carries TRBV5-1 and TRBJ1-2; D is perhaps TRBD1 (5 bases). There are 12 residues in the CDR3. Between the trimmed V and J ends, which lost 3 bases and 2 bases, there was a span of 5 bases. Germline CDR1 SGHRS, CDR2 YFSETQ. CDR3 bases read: TGCGCCAGCAGCTCAGGGAACTATGGC. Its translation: CASSSGNYG. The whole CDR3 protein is CASSSGNYGYTF. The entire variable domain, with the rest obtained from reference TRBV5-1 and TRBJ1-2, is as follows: KAGVTQTPRYLIKTRGQQVTLSCSPISGHRSVSWYQQTPGQGLQFLFEYFSETQRNKGNFPGRFSGRQFSNSRSEMNVSTLELGDSALYLCASSSGNYGYTFGSGTRLTVV.

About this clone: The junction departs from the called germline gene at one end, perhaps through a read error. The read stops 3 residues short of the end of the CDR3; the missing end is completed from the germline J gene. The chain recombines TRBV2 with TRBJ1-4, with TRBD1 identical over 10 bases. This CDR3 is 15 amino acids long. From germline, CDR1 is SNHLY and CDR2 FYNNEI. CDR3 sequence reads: CASSEGTGAFGELFF. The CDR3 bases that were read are TGTGCCAGCAGCGAAGGGACAGGGGCTTTTGGGGAA. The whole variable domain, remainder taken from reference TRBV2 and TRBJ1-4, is EPEVTQTPSHQVTQMGQEVILRCVPISNHLYFYWYRQILGQKVEFLVSFYNNEISEKSEIFDDQFSVERPDGSNFTLKIRSTKLEDSAMYFCASSEGTGAFGELFFGSGTQLSVL.

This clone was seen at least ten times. The CDR3 loop reads CASSAPGQLIYEQYF. The sequenced CDR3 bases are TGTGCCAGCAGTGCACCGGGACAACTCATTTACGAG. This chain joins TRBV6-1 and TRBJ2-7; tentatively, D is TRBD1 (6 bases). The read terminates 3 residues before the CDR3 end, so the remaining end is supplied by the germline J gene. Looked up from germline, CDR1 is MNHNS and CDR2 is SASEGT. The V and J ends lost 4 bases and 4 bases respectively, with 17 bases between them. The CDR3 is 15 residues long.

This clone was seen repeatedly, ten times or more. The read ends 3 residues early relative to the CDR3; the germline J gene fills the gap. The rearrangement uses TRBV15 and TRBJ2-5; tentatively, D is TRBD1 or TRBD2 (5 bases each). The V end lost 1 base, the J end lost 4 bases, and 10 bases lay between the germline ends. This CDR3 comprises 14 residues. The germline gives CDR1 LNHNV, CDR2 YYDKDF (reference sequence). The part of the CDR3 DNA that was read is TGTGCCACCAGCAGAGGAGGGGCAGGAGAGACC. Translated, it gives CATSRGGAGET. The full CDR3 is CATSRGGAGETQYF.

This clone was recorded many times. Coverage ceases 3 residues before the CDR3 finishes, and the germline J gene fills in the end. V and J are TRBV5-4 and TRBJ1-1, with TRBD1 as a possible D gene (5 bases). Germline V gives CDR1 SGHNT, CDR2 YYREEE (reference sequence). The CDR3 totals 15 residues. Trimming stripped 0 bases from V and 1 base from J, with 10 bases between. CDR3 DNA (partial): TGTGCCAGCAGCTTGGCTGGGGCGGCGAACACTGAA. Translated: CASSLAGAANTE. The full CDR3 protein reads CASSLAGAANTEAFF. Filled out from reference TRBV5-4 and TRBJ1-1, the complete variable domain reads ETGVTQSPTHLIKTRGQQVTLRCSSQSGHNTVSWYQQALGQGPQFIFQYYREEENGRGNFPPRFSGLQFPNYSSELNVNALELDDSALYLCASSLAGAANTEAFFGQGTRLTVV.

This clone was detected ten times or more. This chain's CDR3 is CASTRDSGPNTEAFF. The part of the CDR3 DNA that was read is TGTGCCAGTACAAGGGACAGCGGGCCGAACACTGAA. This rearrangement joins TRBV19 to TRBJ1-1; 7 bases fit TRBD1. Coverage ceases 3 residues before the CDR3 finishes, and the germline J gene fills in the end. The V gene end was trimmed by 7 bases and the J gene end by 1 base; junction bases not matched to a gene: 9. CDR1 is LNHDA, CDR2 SQIVND, per germline (reference sequence). The CDR3 is made up of 15 amino acids.

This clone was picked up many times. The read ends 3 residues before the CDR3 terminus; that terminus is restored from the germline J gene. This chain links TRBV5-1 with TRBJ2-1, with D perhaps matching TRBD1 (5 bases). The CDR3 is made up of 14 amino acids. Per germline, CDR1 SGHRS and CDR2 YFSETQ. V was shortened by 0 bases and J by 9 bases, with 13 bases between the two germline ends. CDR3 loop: CASSLAPGNGEQFF. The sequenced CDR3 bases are TGCGCCAGCAGCTTGGCCCCAGGGAACGGTGAG.

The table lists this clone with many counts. The CDR3 DNA, read in part, is TGTGCCAGCAGCTTTGGTCAGGGGGCCACCGGGGAG. It codes for CASSFGQGATGE. The full CDR3 protein reads CASSFGQGATGELFF. V gene TRBV13 combines with J gene TRBJ2-2, with TRBD1 matching 8 bases. Read coverage stops 3 residues before the CDR3 terminus; the germline J gene supplies the remainder. Trimming removed 3 bases from V and 4 bases from J; junction bases left unmatched: 4. CDR1 is PRHDT, CDR2 FYEKMQ, per germline (reference sequence). The CDR3 consists of 15 residues. Drawing the rest from reference TRBV13 and TRBJ2-2, the complete variable domain is AAGVIQSPRHLIKEKRETATLKCYPIPRHDTVYWYQQGPGQDPQFLISFYEKMQSDKGSIPDRFSAQQFSDYHSELNMSSLELGDSALYFCASSFGQGATGELFFGEGSRLTVL.

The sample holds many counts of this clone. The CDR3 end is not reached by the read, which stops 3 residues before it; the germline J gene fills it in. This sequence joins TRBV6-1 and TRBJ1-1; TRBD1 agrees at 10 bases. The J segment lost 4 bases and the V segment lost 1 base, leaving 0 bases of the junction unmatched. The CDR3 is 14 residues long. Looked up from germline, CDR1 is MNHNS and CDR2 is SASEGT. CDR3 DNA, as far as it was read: TGTGCCAGCAGTGAAGGGACAGGGGGCACTGAA. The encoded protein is CASSEGTGGTE. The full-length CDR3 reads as CASSEGTGGTEAFF.

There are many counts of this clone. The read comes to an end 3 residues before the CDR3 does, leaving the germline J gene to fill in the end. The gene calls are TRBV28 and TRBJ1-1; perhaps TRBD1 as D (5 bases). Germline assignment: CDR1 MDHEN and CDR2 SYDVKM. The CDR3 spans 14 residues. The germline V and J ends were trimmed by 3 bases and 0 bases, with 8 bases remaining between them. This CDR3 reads CASSLGLMNTEAFF. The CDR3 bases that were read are TGTGCCAGCAGTTTGGGGCTGATGAACACTGAA.

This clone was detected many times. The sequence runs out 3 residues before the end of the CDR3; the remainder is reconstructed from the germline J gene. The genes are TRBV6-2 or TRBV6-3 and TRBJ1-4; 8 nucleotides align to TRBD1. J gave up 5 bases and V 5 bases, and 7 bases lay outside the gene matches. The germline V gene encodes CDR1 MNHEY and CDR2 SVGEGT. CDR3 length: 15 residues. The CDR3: CASSTRGTGNEKLFF. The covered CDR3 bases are TGTGCCAGCAGTACCCGCGGGACAGGAAATGAAAAA.

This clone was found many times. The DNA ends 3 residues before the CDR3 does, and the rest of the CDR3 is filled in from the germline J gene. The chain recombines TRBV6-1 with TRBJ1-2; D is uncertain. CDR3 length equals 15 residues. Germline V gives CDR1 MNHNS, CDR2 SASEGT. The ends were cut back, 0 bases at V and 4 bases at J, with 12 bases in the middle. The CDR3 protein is CASSEADTEAYGYTF. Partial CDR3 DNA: TGTGCCAGCAGTGAAGCGGATACAGAAGCCTATGGC.

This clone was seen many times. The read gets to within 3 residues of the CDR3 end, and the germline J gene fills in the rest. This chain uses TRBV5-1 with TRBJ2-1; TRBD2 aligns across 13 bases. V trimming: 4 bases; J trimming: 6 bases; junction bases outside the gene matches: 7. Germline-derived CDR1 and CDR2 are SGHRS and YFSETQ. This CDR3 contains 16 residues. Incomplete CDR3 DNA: TGCGCCAGCAGCCTTTACGGGACTAGCGGGATCAATGAG. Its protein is CASSLYGTSGINE. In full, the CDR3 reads CASSLYGTSGINEQFF.